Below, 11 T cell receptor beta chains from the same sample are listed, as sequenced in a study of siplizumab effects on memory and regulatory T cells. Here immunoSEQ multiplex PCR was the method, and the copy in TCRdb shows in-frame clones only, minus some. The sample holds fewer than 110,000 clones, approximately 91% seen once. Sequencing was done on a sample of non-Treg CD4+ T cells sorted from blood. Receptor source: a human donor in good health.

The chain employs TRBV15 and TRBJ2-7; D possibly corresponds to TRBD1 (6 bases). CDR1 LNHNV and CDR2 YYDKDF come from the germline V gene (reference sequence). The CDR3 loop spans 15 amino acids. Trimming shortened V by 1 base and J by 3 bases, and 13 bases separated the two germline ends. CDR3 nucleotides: TGTGCCACCAGCAGAGTTTTACAGGGCATCTACGAGCAGTACTTC. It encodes CATSRVLQGIYEQYF.

CDR3 nucleotide sequence: TGTGCCAGCAGCTTGGGCCGGACAGCCCAAGAGACCCAGTACTTC. Translation: CASSLGRTAQETQYF. The chain recombines TRBV5-8 with TRBJ2-5; perhaps TRBD1 as D (6 bases). This CDR3 contains 15 residues. With 0 bases removed from V and 1 base from J, the gap between germline ends came to 10 bases. Germline-derived CDR1 and CDR2 are SGHTS and YDEGEE. The full variable domain, with the rest looked up from reference TRBV5-8 and TRBJ2-5, is EAGVTQSPTHLIKTRGQQATLRCSPISGHTSVYWYQQALGLGLQFLLWYDEGEERNRGNFPPRFSGRQFPNYSSELNVNALELEDSALYLCASSLGRTAQETQYFGPGTRLLVL.

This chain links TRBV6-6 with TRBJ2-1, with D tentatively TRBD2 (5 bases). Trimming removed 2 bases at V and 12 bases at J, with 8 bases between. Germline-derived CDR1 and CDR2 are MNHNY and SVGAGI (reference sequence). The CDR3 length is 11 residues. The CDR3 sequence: CASSYKDSQFF. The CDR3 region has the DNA TGTGCCAGCAGTTACAAGGACTCGCAGTTCTTC.

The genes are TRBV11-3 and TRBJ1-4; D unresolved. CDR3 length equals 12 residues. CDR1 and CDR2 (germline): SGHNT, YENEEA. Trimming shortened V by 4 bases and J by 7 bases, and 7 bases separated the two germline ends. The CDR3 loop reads CASSSESEKLFF. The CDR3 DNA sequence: TGTGCCAGCAGCTCAGAGAGTGAAAAACTGTTTTTT.

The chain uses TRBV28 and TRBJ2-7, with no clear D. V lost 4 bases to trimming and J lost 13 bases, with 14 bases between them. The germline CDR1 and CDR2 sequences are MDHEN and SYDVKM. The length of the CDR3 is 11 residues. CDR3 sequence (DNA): TGTGCCAGCAGTTCACCCCCAAGAGGCTACTTC. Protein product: CASSSPPRGYF.

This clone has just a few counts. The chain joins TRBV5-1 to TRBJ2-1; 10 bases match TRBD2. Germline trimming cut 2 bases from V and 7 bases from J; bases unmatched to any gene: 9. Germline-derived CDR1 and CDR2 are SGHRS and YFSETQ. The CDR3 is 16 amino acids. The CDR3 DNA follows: TGCGCCAGCAGCTTCATAGGGTCTAGCGGGAGTAATGAGCAGTTCTTC. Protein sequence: CASSFIGSSGSNEQFF. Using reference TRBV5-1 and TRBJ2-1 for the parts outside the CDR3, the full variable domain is KAGVTQTPRYLIKTRGQQVTLSCSPISGHRSVSWYQQTPGQGLQFLFEYFSETQRNKGNFPGRFSGRQFSNSRSEMNVSTLELGDSALYLCASSFIGSSGSNEQFFGPGTRLTVL.

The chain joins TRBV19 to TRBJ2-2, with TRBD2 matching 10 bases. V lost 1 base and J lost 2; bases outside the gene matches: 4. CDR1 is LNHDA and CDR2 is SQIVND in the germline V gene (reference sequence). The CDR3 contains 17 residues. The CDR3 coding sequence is TGTGCCAGTAGTATAGGGGGGACTAGCGATAACACCGGGGAGCTGTTTTTT. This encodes CASSIGGTSDNTGELFF.

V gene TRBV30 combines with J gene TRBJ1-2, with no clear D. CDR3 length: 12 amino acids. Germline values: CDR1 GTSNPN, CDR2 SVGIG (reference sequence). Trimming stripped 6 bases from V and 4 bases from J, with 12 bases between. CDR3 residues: CACIMGSYGYTF. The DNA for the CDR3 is TGTGCCTGTATTATGGGCTCCTATGGCTACACCTTC. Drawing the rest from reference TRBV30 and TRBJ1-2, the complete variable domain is SQTIHQWPATLVQPVGSPLSLECTVEGTSNPNLYWYRQAAGRGLQLLFYSVGIGQISSEVPQNLSASRPQDRQFILSSKKLLLSDSGFYLCACIMGSYGYTFGSGTRLTVV.

CDR3 region: CASRELAGVGYEQYF. CDR3 in DNA: TGTGCCAGCCGCGAACTAGCGGGAGTAGGGTACGAGCAGTACTTC. The rearrangement links TRBV6-1 to TRBJ2-7; 11 bases are a match to TRBD2. Germline CDR1 is MNHNS and CDR2 is SASEGT. J lost 4 bases, V lost 8 bases, and 10 bases had no gene match. This CDR3 contains 15 residues.

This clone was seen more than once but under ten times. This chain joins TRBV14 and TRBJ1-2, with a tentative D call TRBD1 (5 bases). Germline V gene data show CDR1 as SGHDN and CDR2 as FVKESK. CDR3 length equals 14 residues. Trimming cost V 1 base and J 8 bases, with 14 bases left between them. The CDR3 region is CASSQGGVKGGYTF. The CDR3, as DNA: TGTGCCAGCAGCCAAGGGGGGGTAAAAGGCGGCTACACCTTC. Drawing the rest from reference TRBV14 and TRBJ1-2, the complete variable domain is EAGVTQFPSHSVIEKGQTVTLRCDPISGHDNLYWYRRVMGKEIKFLLHFVKESKQDESGMPNNRFLAERTGGTYSTLKVQPAELEDSGVYFCASSQGGVKGGYTFGSGTRLTVV.

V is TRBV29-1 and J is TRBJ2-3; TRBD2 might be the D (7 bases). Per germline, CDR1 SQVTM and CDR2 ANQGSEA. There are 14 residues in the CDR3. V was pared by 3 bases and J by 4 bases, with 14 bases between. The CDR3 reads CSVDPSGGADTQYF. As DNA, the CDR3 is TGCAGCGTTGACCCCTCGGGGGGCGCAGATACGCAGTATTTT.